This is a list of T cell receptor beta chains from one sample in a study of CD8 T cells in Susac syndrome. MiXCR, run by TCRdb on the immunoSEQ multiplex PCR reads, gives a single entry per CDR3 protein. The table lists 170,000 or so distinct CDR3 sequences, 85% to 95% of them singletons, with around 0.15% in the top ten. Sequenced sample: CD8+ T cells from PBMCs. The receptors come from a human donor with multiple sclerosis. CDR3s include the opening cysteine and the closing phenylalanine or tryptophan. D genes are given only for firm matches. The listing skips clone size in some rows; elsewhere it reads once, few, many or a size class.

v_gene: TRBV20-1; j_gene: TRBJ2-7; abundance: -; d_gene: TRBD2; CDR3nt: TGCAGTGCTCTTAGCGGGAGCGTGTACGAGCAGTACTTC; CDR3aa: CSALSGSVYEQYF
v_gene: TRBV11-2; j_gene: TRBJ2-3; abundance: -; d_gene: -; CDR3nt: TGTGCCAGCAGCTCATGGGCAGGGGATTCTAGCACAGATACGCAGTATTTT; CDR3aa: CASSSWAGDSSTDTQYF
v_gene: TRBV6-5; j_gene: TRBJ2-7; abundance: once; d_gene: TRBD1; CDR3nt: TGTGCCAGCAGTTACTCCCAGGGGGCTATCCACGAGCAGTACTTC; CDR3aa: CASSYSQGAIHEQYF
v_gene: TRBV10-3; j_gene: TRBJ1-5; abundance: -; d_gene: -; CDR3nt: TGTGCCATCAGTGAGTCGGTGCAGCCCCAGCATTTT; CDR3aa: CAISESVQPQHF
v_gene: TRBV20-1; j_gene: TRBJ2-5; abundance: -; d_gene: TRBD2; CDR3nt: TGCAGTGCTTCGCCATGGACTAGCGGGGAGACCCAGTACTTC; CDR3aa: CSASPWTSGETQYF
v_gene: TRBV4-1; j_gene: TRBJ2-1; abundance: -; d_gene: TRBD2; CDR3nt: TGCGCCAGCAGCCAAGATATAACTAGCGGGGGGTATGAGCAGTTCTTC; CDR3aa: CASSQDITSGGYEQFF
v_gene: TRBV4-1; j_gene: TRBJ2-7; abundance: -; d_gene: TRBD2; CDR3nt: TGCGCCAGCAGCCAGGGACTAGTCTGGTACGAGCAGTACTTC; CDR3aa: CASSQGLVWYEQYF
v_gene: TRBV29-1; j_gene: TRBJ1-2; abundance: -; d_gene: -; CDR3nt: TGCAGCGTTGGCCCCCCCCGGGACACAACTAACTATGGCTACACCTTC; CDR3aa: CSVGPPRDTTNYGYTF
v_gene: TRBV19; j_gene: TRBJ1-5; abundance: -; d_gene: TRBD1; CDR3nt: TGTGCCAGTAGTACCTACAGGGGAGGGTCTCAGCCCCAGCATTTT; CDR3aa: CASSTYRGGSQPQHF
v_gene: TRBV2; j_gene: TRBJ2-1; abundance: -; d_gene: -; CDR3nt: TGTGCCAGCAGTGTCGTAGGACACTACGCGGAGTTCTTC; CDR3aa: CASSVVGHYAEFF
v_gene: TRBV28; j_gene: TRBJ2-7; abundance: -; d_gene: TRBD1; CDR3nt: TGTGCCAGCAGTTTATTAGGGACAGGGGCATACGAGCAGTACTTC; CDR3aa: CASSLLGTGAYEQYF
v_gene: TRBV23-1; j_gene: TRBJ1-1; abundance: once; d_gene: -; CDR3nt: TGCGCCAGCCGGCAACCTGGGTCCCCGAACACTGAAGCTTTCTTT; CDR3aa: CASRQPGSPNTEAFF
v_gene: TRBV15; j_gene: TRBJ2-3; abundance: -; d_gene: -; CDR3nt: TGTGCCGTGGGAGATACGCAGTATTTT; CDR3aa: CAVGDTQYF
v_gene: TRBV9; j_gene: TRBJ2-1; abundance: -; d_gene: -; CDR3nt: TGTGCCAGCAGCGTAGACTGGGCGGGGCGATTGGGGGAGCAGTTCTTC; CDR3aa: CASSVDWAGRLGEQFF
v_gene: TRBV5-6; j_gene: TRBJ2-1; abundance: -; d_gene: -; CDR3nt: TGTGCCAGCAGCTTTCTGCTAGAAGGTCCCAATGAGCAGTTCTTC; CDR3aa: CASSFLLEGPNEQFF
v_gene: TRBV6-5; j_gene: TRBJ2-5; abundance: -; d_gene: TRBD1; CDR3nt: TGTGCCAGCAGCTACGGGACAGCTCAAGAGACCCAGTACTTC; CDR3aa: CASSYGTAQETQYF
v_gene: TRBV20-1; j_gene: TRBJ2-7; abundance: -; d_gene: -; CDR3nt: TGCAGTGCTAAGTGGGCTTCCGCTCCCTACGAGCAGTACTTC; CDR3aa: CSAKWASAPYEQYF
v_gene: TRBV9; j_gene: TRBJ2-6; abundance: -; d_gene: TRBD1; CDR3nt: TGTGCCAGCAGCGACCGACAGGGCGTTGAACCTGGGGCCAACGTCCTGACTTTC; CDR3aa: CASSDRQGVEPGANVLTF
v_gene: TRBV5-4; j_gene: TRBJ2-1; abundance: -; d_gene: TRBD2; CDR3nt: TGTGCCAGCAGCCATCTAGCGGGAGGGATCAACAATGAGCAGTTCTTC; CDR3aa: CASSHLAGGINNEQFF
v_gene: TRBV27; j_gene: TRBJ2-1; abundance: -; d_gene: -; CDR3nt: TGTGCCAGCGGGCTACCTTACAATGAGCAGTTCTTC; CDR3aa: CASGLPYNEQFF
v_gene: TRBV7-9; j_gene: TRBJ2-1; abundance: few; d_gene: -; CDR3nt: TGTGCCAGCTCACTCGGGGAGCAGTTCTTC; CDR3aa: CASSLGEQFF
v_gene: TRBV29-1; j_gene: TRBJ1-2; abundance: -; d_gene: TRBD1; CDR3nt: TGCAGCGTATTCCACTCGGGACAGGGCTTGGGCTACACCTTC; CDR3aa: CSVFHSGQGLGYTF
v_gene: TRBV3-1; j_gene: TRBJ2-1; abundance: once; d_gene: -; CDR3nt: TGTGCCAGCAGCCAAGGACAGTACAATGAGCAGTTCTTC; CDR3aa: CASSQGQYNEQFF
v_gene: TRBV20-1; j_gene: TRBJ1-1; abundance: -; d_gene: -; CDR3nt: TGCAGTGCTCAGGAGTATTGGAACACTGAAGCTTTCTTT; CDR3aa: CSAQEYWNTEAFF
v_gene: TRBV6-5; j_gene: TRBJ2-1; abundance: -; d_gene: TRBD1; CDR3nt: TGTGCCAGCAGTAGCAACAGGGGGCGGGATGAGCAGTTCTTC; CDR3aa: CASSSNRGRDEQFF
v_gene: TRBV25-1; j_gene: TRBJ2-5; abundance: -; d_gene: TRBD1; CDR3nt: TGTGCCAGCAGCACCTGGGGGACAGAAGAGACCCAGTACTTC; CDR3aa: CASSTWGTEETQYF
v_gene: TRBV7-8; j_gene: TRBJ2-3; abundance: -; d_gene: -; CDR3nt: TGTGCCAGCAGCTTAGTGGTTAGAACAGATACGCAGTATTTT; CDR3aa: CASSLVVRTDTQYF
v_gene: TRBV28; j_gene: TRBJ2-7; abundance: -; d_gene: -; CDR3nt: TGTGCCAGCAGTGTCCTCATGGGGAGAAATCTCTACGAGCAGTACTTC; CDR3aa: CASSVLMGRNLYEQYF
v_gene: TRBV6-5; j_gene: TRBJ2-1; abundance: -; d_gene: -; CDR3nt: TGTGCCAGCAGTTACGAGGATGGGGAGCAGCAGTTCTTC; CDR3aa: CASSYEDGEQQFF
v_gene: TRBV27; j_gene: TRBJ1-5; abundance: -; d_gene: TRBD1; CDR3nt: TGTGCCAGCAGTTTAATACAGGGGGATCAGCCCCAGCATTTT; CDR3aa: CASSLIQGDQPQHF
v_gene: TRBV20-1; j_gene: TRBJ2-1; abundance: -; d_gene: -; CDR3nt: TGCAGTGCTAGTCCCCTTAGACCCGCTGGGTACAATGAGCAGTTCTTC; CDR3aa: CSASPLRPAGYNEQFF
v_gene: TRBV10-3; j_gene: TRBJ1-4; abundance: -; d_gene: TRBD1; CDR3nt: TGTGCCATCAGTGAGTCGGGACAGACTAATGAAAAACTGTTTTTT; CDR3aa: CAISESGQTNEKLFF
v_gene: TRBV10-3; j_gene: TRBJ1-2; abundance: -; d_gene: TRBD1; CDR3nt: TGTGCCATCAGTGTACGGGGACAGTCGACCGTCGACTACATCGGCTACACCTTC; CDR3aa: CAISVRGQSTVDYIGYTF
v_gene: TRBV24-1; j_gene: TRBJ2-5; abundance: -; d_gene: -; CDR3nt: TGTGCCGTTGGGTTTACCGGGGAGACCCAGTACTTC; CDR3aa: CAVGFTGETQYF
v_gene: TRBV4-1; j_gene: TRBJ2-3; abundance: -; d_gene: -; CDR3nt: TGCGCCAGCAGCGAACAGGACACAGATACGCAGTATTTT; CDR3aa: CASSEQDTDTQYF
v_gene: TRBV2; j_gene: TRBJ2-1; abundance: -; d_gene: TRBD2; CDR3nt: TGTGCCAGCAGCCACCCTGGACTAGCGGGAGCTACTTTTTCCTACAATGAGCAGTTCTTC; CDR3aa: CASSHPGLAGATFSYNEQFF
v_gene: TRBV27; j_gene: TRBJ2-3; abundance: -; d_gene: -; CDR3nt: TGTGCCAGCAAAGGTAGCGGCACAGATACGCAGTATTTT; CDR3aa: CASKGSGTDTQYF
v_gene: TRBV5-6; j_gene: TRBJ2-1; abundance: -; d_gene: TRBD2; CDR3nt: TGTGCCAGCAGCTTCCTAGCGGGAGCGAACAATGAGCAGTTCTTC; CDR3aa: CASSFLAGANNEQFF
v_gene: TRBV4-1; j_gene: TRBJ2-1; abundance: -; d_gene: TRBD2; CDR3nt: TGCGCCAGCAGCCAAACCACGACTAGCGCCTACTACAATGAGCAGTTCTTC; CDR3aa: CASSQTTTSAYYNEQFF
v_gene: TRBV7-9; j_gene: TRBJ2-1; abundance: few; d_gene: TRBD1; CDR3nt: TGTGCCAGCAGCCCTCGACAGGGTACCTACAATGAGCAGTTCTTC; CDR3aa: CASSPRQGTYNEQFF
v_gene: TRBV11-2; j_gene: TRBJ2-1; abundance: -; d_gene: -; CDR3nt: TGTGCCAGCAGCTCAGGGACGTACTCCTACAATGAGCAGTTCTTC; CDR3aa: CASSSGTYSYNEQFF
v_gene: TRBV3-1; j_gene: TRBJ1-2; abundance: -; d_gene: TRBD1; CDR3nt: TGTGCCAGCAGCCAAGACAGGGGGAACTATGGCTACACCTTC; CDR3aa: CASSQDRGNYGYTF
v_gene: TRBV7-9; j_gene: TRBJ2-7; abundance: -; d_gene: TRBD1; CDR3nt: TGTGCCCTCGGGGACAGGGGAGGCTACGAGCAGTACTTC; CDR3aa: CALGDRGGYEQYF
v_gene: TRBV3-1; j_gene: TRBJ2-4; abundance: -; d_gene: -; CDR3nt: TGTGCCAGCAGCCTAAGCTCGGGGATACGAAAAAACATTCAGTACTTC; CDR3aa: CASSLSSGIRKNIQYF
v_gene: TRBV29-1; j_gene: TRBJ2-2; abundance: -; d_gene: -; CDR3nt: TGCAGCGTTTTTGGGGGAGAAGGGACCGGGGAGCTGTTTTTT; CDR3aa: CSVFGGEGTGELFF
v_gene: TRBV30; j_gene: TRBJ2-5; abundance: -; d_gene: TRBD1; CDR3nt: TGTGCCTACAGGGGTGGTGAGACCCAGTACTTC; CDR3aa: CAYRGGETQYF
v_gene: TRBV11-2; j_gene: TRBJ2-2; abundance: -; d_gene: TRBD2; CDR3nt: TGTGCCAGCAGCCTGAGTAGCGGGAGCCTCACCGGGGAGCTGTTTTTT; CDR3aa: CASSLSSGSLTGELFF
v_gene: TRBV9; j_gene: TRBJ2-7; abundance: -; d_gene: TRBD1; CDR3nt: TGTGCCAGCAGCCCCCGACAGGGTTCCTACGAGCAGTACTTC; CDR3aa: CASSPRQGSYEQYF
v_gene: TRBV28; j_gene: TRBJ2-1; abundance: -; d_gene: -; CDR3nt: TGTGCCAGCAGTTTTGGGGACGGATACAATGAGCAGTTCTTC; CDR3aa: CASSFGDGYNEQFF